Below, 17 T cell receptor beta chains from the same sample are listed, as sequenced in a study of shared clonotypes between healthy human individuals. Produced via immunoSEQ multiplex PCR; TCRdb's table is partial and in-frame only. Of just over 2,000,000 clones in the sample, 85% to 95% are singletons; the top ten hold 0.13%. Sequencing used naive CD4+ T cells sorted from blood. The subset was: CD45RA+ positively selected. These receptors came from a man in his late teens or twenties in good health.

In this sample, this clone turned up once. The chain has TRBV27 and TRBJ1-5, with a tentative D call TRBD1 (5 bases). Germline values: CDR1 MNHEY, CDR2 SMNVEV (reference sequence). CDR3 size: 16 residues. Trimming stripped 2 bases from V and 1 base from J, with 12 bases between. In nucleotides, the CDR3 is TGTGCCAGCAGTTTAGAAGGGACCGCAAGCAATCAGCCCCAGCATTTT. Its protein is CASSLEGTASNQPQHF.

The CDR3 sequence: CASSLWGADTEAFF. The DNA for the CDR3 is TGTGCCAGCAGTCTTTGGGGGGCCGACACTGAAGCTTTCTTT. The chain links TRBV2 to TRBJ1-1; TRBD1 is a possible D gene (6 bases). V lost 5 bases, J lost 3 bases, and 13 bases lay in between. CDR3 length: 14 residues. CDR1 SNHLY and CDR2 FYNNEI come from the germline V gene.

This rearrangement joins TRBV5-1 to TRBJ1-1, with a possible D match to TRBD1 (6 bases). CDR1 is SGHRS and CDR2 is YFSETQ in the germline V gene. V dropped 0 bases and J dropped 7 bases, with 22 bases sitting between them. The CDR3 length is 17 residues. The CDR3 here is CASSLGPRGRGAFEAFF. The CDR3 DNA follows: TGCGCCAGCAGCTTGGGCCCCAGGGGCCGGGGGGCCTTTGAAGCTTTCTTT.

The CDR3 DNA reads as TGTGCCAGTAGTGGCACGAGGAAGAACACTGAAGCTTTCTTT. Protein product: CASSGTRKNTEAFF. V gene TRBV19 combines with J gene TRBJ1-1; D is unresolved. V was shortened by 5 bases and J by 1 base, with 11 bases between the two germline ends. Germline-derived CDR1 and CDR2 are LNHDA and SQIVND (reference sequence). The CDR3 loop spans 14 amino acids.

To note about this clone: At the DNA level, this CDR3 is encoded by other sequences in the same sample as well. CDR3 protein: CASSRTGDSNQPQHF. As DNA, the CDR3 is TGCGCCAGCAGTAGGACAGGTGATAGCAATCAGCCCCAGCATTTT. The V and J genes are TRBV5-1 and TRBJ1-5, with 7 bases matching TRBD1. Germline values: CDR1 SGHRS, CDR2 YFSETQ. The CDR3 runs 15 residues. Trimming at V came to 5 bases and at J to 0 bases, leaving 5 bases not matched to a gene. Full variable domain (outside the CDR3, taken from reference TRBV5-1 and TRBJ1-5): KAGVTQTPRYLIKTRGQQVTLSCSPISGHRSVSWYQQTPGQGLQFLFEYFSETQRNKGNFPGRFSGRQFSNSRSEMNVSTLELGDSALYLCASSRTGDSNQPQHFGDGTRLSIL.

This clone came up a few times. The genes are TRBV6-6 and TRBJ1-1; no reliable D call. Trimming removed 7 bases from V and 1 base from J, with 10 bases in between. The germline V gene encodes CDR1 MNHNY and CDR2 SVGAGI (reference sequence). The CDR3 covers 13 residues. This chain's CDR3 is CASTRGENTEAFF. The DNA of the CDR3 is TGTGCCAGCACCCGGGGAGAGAACACTGAAGCTTTCTTT.

This rearrangement joins TRBV10-2 to TRBJ1-5; 7 bases are shared with TRBD1. Germline CDR1 is WSHSY and CDR2 is SAAADI. V shed 6 bases, J shed 3 bases, and the junction held 5 bases outside the gene matches. The CDR3 has 14 residues. CDR3 sequence reads: CASRAGTVNQPQHF. The DNA of the CDR3 is TGCGCCAGCAGGGCAGGGACAGTCAATCAGCCCCAGCATTTT.

The CDR3 loop reads CASSKTSGSPTDTQYF. The CDR3 nucleotides read TGCGCCAGCAGCAAGACTAGCGGGAGCCCCACAGATACGCAGTATTTT. The chain links TRBV5-1 to TRBJ2-3; 12 nucleotides match TRBD2. The J segment lost 2 bases and the V segment lost 4 bases, leaving 5 bases of the junction unmatched. The germline V gene has CDR1 SGHRS and CDR2 YFSETQ. This CDR3 is built from 16 residues. The full variable domain, in which reference TRBV5-1 and TRBJ2-3 provide the parts outside the CDR3, is KAGVTQTPRYLIKTRGQQVTLSCSPISGHRSVSWYQQTPGQGLQFLFEYFSETQRNKGNFPGRFSGRQFSNSRSEMNVSTLELGDSALYLCASSKTSGSPTDTQYFGPGTRLTVL.

The chain uses TRBV10-3 and TRBJ2-2; D call uncertain. Germline loops: CDR1 ENHRY, CDR2 SYGVKD. The CDR3 is 13 residues long. Between the trimmed V and J ends, which lost 11 bases and 2 bases, there was a span of 12 bases. This CDR3 reads CAVSTGNTGELFF. The CDR3 DNA follows: TGTGCCGTCTCGACGGGCAACACCGGGGAGCTGTTTTTT.

The chain is built from TRBV28 and TRBJ2-3, with 10 bases fitting TRBD2. J was trimmed by 0 bases and V by 1 base; bases with no gene match: 4. The V gene's germline CDR1 is MDHEN and CDR2 SYDVKM. The length of the CDR3 is 17 residues. The CDR3 reads CASSLYRTSGSTDTQYF. As DNA, the CDR3 is TGTGCCAGCAGTTTATATCGGACTAGCGGTAGCACAGATACGCAGTATTTT.

Worth noting for this clone: One end of the junction is discordant with germline, which a read error may explain. The chain is built from TRBV7-2 and TRBJ2-5, with 7 bases identical to TRBD2. The CDR3 loop spans 15 amino acids. Germline assignment: CDR1 SGHTA and CDR2 FQGNSA. CDR3 DNA sequence: TGTGCCAGCAGCCTAGCCTCTAGGGGAGGGGAGACCCAGTACTTC. This translates into CASSLASRGGETQYF. The complete variable domain, with remaining parts taken from reference TRBV7-2 and TRBJ2-5, reads GAGVSQSPSNKVTEKGKDVELRCDPISGHTALYWYRQSLGQGLEFLIYFQGNSAPDKSGLPSDRFSAERTGGSVSTLTIQRTQQEDSAVYLCASSLASRGGETQYFGPGTRLLVL.

This chain joins TRBV7-2 and TRBJ2-3; D might be TRBD2 (5 bases). The CDR3 loop spans 13 amino acids. Per the germline V gene, CDR1 is SGHTA and CDR2 is FQGNSA. V was pared by 5 bases and J by 4 bases, with 10 bases between. CDR3 in DNA: TGTGCCAGCAGCCCAAGAGGGTCAGATACGCAGTATTTT. Translating gives CASSPRGSDTQYF.

The CDR3 sequence is CASSQDDVKDTQYF. In nucleotides, the CDR3 is TGCGCCAGCAGCCAAGATGACGTGAAAGATACGCAGTATTTT. The chain combines TRBV4-3 with TRBJ2-3; D not resolved. Germline CDR1 reads LGHNA; CDR2 reads YSLEER. The V and J ends lost 0 bases and 5 bases respectively, with 9 bases between them. The CDR3 sequence is 14 residues long.

The V gene is TRBV4-1, the J gene TRBJ1-1, with a tentative D call TRBD1 (6 bases). V gave up 1 base and J gave up 1 base, with 13 bases separating them. Per germline, CDR1 MGHRA and CDR2 YSYEKL. The CDR3 is 16 amino acids. CDR3: CASSQVGAGENTEAFF. The CDR3, as DNA: TGCGCCAGCAGCCAAGTAGGGGCAGGGGAGAACACTGAAGCTTTCTTT.

This clone was seen a single time. The same CDR3 can be traced to other DNA sequences in this sample. The chain couples TRBV9 to TRBJ1-4; TRBD1 matches at 7 bases. Per germline, CDR1 SGDLS and CDR2 YYNGEE. J gave up 11 bases and V 5 bases, and 15 bases lay outside the gene matches. This CDR3 region has 15 residues. CDR3 sequence reads: CASSPRGDRGEKLFF. Here the CDR3 DNA reads TGTGCCAGCAGTCCCAGGGGGGACAGAGGGGAGAAACTGTTTTTT.

The CDR3 is CSVEDVPGTSGRLNEQFF. The CDR3 DNA follows: TGCAGCGTTGAAGATGTCCCCGGGACTAGCGGGAGGCTCAATGAGCAGTTCTTC. The genes are TRBV29-1 and TRBJ2-1; 15 nucleotides line up with TRBD2. CDR1 and CDR2 from the germline V gene are SQVTM and ANQGSEA. The CDR3 has 18 amino acids. V lost 0 bases and J lost 6; bases outside the gene matches: 9.

The sample holds a few counts of this clone. The chain joins TRBV10-3 to TRBJ2-3; TRBD2 matches at 7 bases. The CDR3 is made up of 18 amino acids. Unmatched junction bases numbered 17, after V lost 3 bases and J lost 5 bases. Germline assignment: CDR1 ENHRY and CDR2 SYGVKD. The CDR3 region has the DNA TGTGCCATCAGTGAAATATCGGTGAGCGGGGTGAATGGAGATACGCAGTATTTT. Encoded protein: CAISEISVSGVNGDTQYF.